The 22 T cell receptor beta chains given below trace back to one sample, sequenced in a study of blood T cell repertoires in COVID-19. The method was immunoSEQ multiplex PCR; TCRdb's version includes in-frame clones alone and lacks a portion of them. There are about 220,000 clones in the sample; roughly 84% occur only once, and approximately 6.5% lies in the top ten. The sequenced material came from PBMCs or T cells enriched from blood (not recorded which). The receptors stem from a woman aged 40 to 55 who had recovered from COVID-19.

This clone was found once. The rearrangement links TRBV24-1 to TRBJ2-1, with 7 bases identical to TRBD1. This CDR3 has 14 residues. V was pared by 3 bases and J by 4 bases, with 2 bases of the junction left unmatched. Germline V gene lookup returns CDR1 KGHDR and CDR2 SFDVKD. In DNA, the CDR3 is TGTGCCACCAGTGATCCCAGGGGGTACAATGAGCAGTTCTTC. Amino acid sequence: CATSDPRGYNEQFF.

The genes are TRBV19 and TRBJ2-7; tentatively, D is TRBD2 (6 bases). The CDR3 length is 13 residues. Germline V gene data show CDR1 as LNHDA and CDR2 as SQIVND (reference sequence). V lost 6 bases to trimming and J lost 5 bases, with 14 bases between them. CDR3 DNA: TGTGCCAGTAGGGAGAACGGGAGAAACGAGCAGTACTTC. Residues: CASRENGRNEQYF.

The table lists this clone with a few counts. The V gene is TRBV28, the J gene TRBJ1-1, with a possible D match to TRBD1 (6 bases). Germline-derived CDR1 and CDR2 are MDHEN and SYDVKM. The CDR3 runs to 14 residues. V dropped 4 bases and J dropped 4 bases, with 13 bases sitting between them. In DNA, the CDR3 is TGTGCCAGCAGTTCAGAGGGGACAATCACTGAAGCTTTCTTT. It specifies CASSSEGTITEAFF.

Here the CDR3 DNA reads TGTGCCAGCAGTCGTAGTAGCGGTAGCACAGATACGCAGTATTTT. Translating it yields CASSRSSGSTDTQYF. The rearrangement joins TRBV7-2 to TRBJ2-3; D might be TRBD2 (6 bases). Germline V CDR1 and CDR2: SGHTA, FQGNSA. This CDR3 contains 15 residues. V was pared by 6 bases and J by 0 bases, with 13 bases between.

The genes are TRBV11-2 and TRBJ2-1; D might be TRBD2 (6 bases). V shed 7 bases and J shed 8 bases, with 21 bases lying between them. The CDR3 totals 15 residues. CDR1 is SGHAT, CDR2 FQNNGV, per germline. The CDR3 coding sequence is TGTGCCAGCACTCGGCGGGACCCCATTACACATGAGCAGTTCTTC. This translates into CASTRRDPITHEQFF.

The rearrangement uses TRBV6-6 and TRBJ2-7, with TRBD1 identical over 7 bases. The germline V gene has CDR1 MNHNY and CDR2 SVGAGI (reference sequence). The CDR3 has 15 residues. J was trimmed by 1 base and V by 4 bases; bases with no gene match: 7. DNA for the CDR3: TGTGCCAGCAGTTCGCCTCGGGACAGTTCCTACGAGCAGTACTTC. This sequence encodes CASSSPRDSSYEQYF.

CDR3 protein: CAWSVQGQYEQYF. CDR3 coding DNA: TGTGCCTGGAGTGTCCAGGGTCAGTACGAGCAGTACTTC. This chain connects TRBV30 to TRBJ2-7; maybe TRBD1 (5 bases). In germline, CDR1 is GTSNPN, CDR2 SVGIG (reference sequence). V was clipped by 0 bases and J by 4 bases, with 10 bases between them. This CDR3 contains 13 residues.

The rearrangement uses TRBV5-6 and TRBJ1-5, with 7 bases matching TRBD1. This CDR3 is built from 13 residues. Trimming cost V 4 bases and J 7 bases; bases outside gene matches: 5. Looked up from germline, CDR1 is SGHDT and CDR2 is YYEEEE. The DNA of the CDR3 is TGTGCCAGCAGCCCACAGGGGAGGCAGCCCCAGCATTTT. Its protein product is CASSPQGRQPQHF.

This chain joins TRBV28 and TRBJ1-1; perhaps TRBD1 as D (6 bases). The CDR3 has 15 residues. CDR1 and CDR2 from the germline V gene are MDHEN and SYDVKM. V lost 6 bases and J lost 4, with 18 bases in between. CDR3 bases: TGTGCCAGCAGCCCACTGGGGGCTCGGGGCACTGAAGCTTTCTTT. Its translation is CASSPLGARGTEAFF.

The V gene is TRBV15, the J gene TRBJ2-7, with D perhaps matching TRBD1 (5 bases). The CDR3 is made up of 14 amino acids. The germline gives CDR1 LNHNV, CDR2 YYDKDF (reference sequence). Trimming left V 1 base short and J 3 bases short, with 10 bases between. Here the CDR3 reads CATSRGDRGYEQYF. The DNA for the CDR3 is TGTGCCACCAGCAGAGGAGACAGAGGCTACGAGCAGTACTTC. Complete variable domain (other parts from reference TRBV15 and TRBJ2-7): DAMVIQNPRYQVTQFGKPVTLSCSQTLNHNVMYWYQQKSSQAPKLLFHYYDKDFNNEADTPDNFQSRRPNTSFCFLDIRSPGLGDTAMYLCATSRGDRGYEQYFGPGTRLTVT.

The gene calls are TRBV19 and TRBJ2-4; TRBD1 aligns across 11 bases. The junction had 12 bases not matched to a gene; V was cut back by 3 bases and J by 2 bases. Germline V gene data show CDR1 as LNHDA and CDR2 as SQIVND (reference sequence). This CDR3 spans 19 amino acids. CDR3 DNA: TGTGCCAGTAGTATCCGGACAGGGGGCGATTTAGGAACCAAAAACATTCAGTACTTC. This sequence encodes CASSIRTGGDLGTKNIQYF.

This chain joins TRBV7-9 and TRBJ2-2, with 8 bases matching TRBD2. This CDR3 has 16 residues. Per germline, CDR1 SEHNR and CDR2 FQNEAQ (reference sequence). V dropped 4 bases and J dropped 3; count of bases not matched to a gene: 7. The CDR3 bases are TGTGCCAGCAGCTCCTTTAGCGGGGCCCACACCGGGGAGCTGTTTTTT. As protein: CASSSFSGAHTGELFF.

The chain employs TRBV6-5 and TRBJ2-1; D is uncertain. The length of the CDR3 is 10 residues. Trimming took off 4 bases at V and 9 bases at J, with 4 bases between the two ends. The germline gives CDR1 MNHEY, CDR2 SVGAGI. The CDR3 loop reads CASSSVEQFF. The CDR3 nucleotides read TGTGCCAGCAGTTCCGTTGAGCAGTTCTTC.

This clone is labeled as medium-sized. The CDR3 DNA is TGTGCCAGCAGTCCGCCCCGGGACAGACAAGAGACCCAGTACTTC. As protein: CASSPPRDRQETQYF. V and J are TRBV28 and TRBJ2-5, with 7 nucleotides matching TRBD1. Germline V gives CDR1 MDHEN, CDR2 SYDVKM. J lost 2 bases, V lost 5 bases, and 8 bases had no gene match. The length of the CDR3 is 15 residues. The full variable domain, with the rest looked up from reference TRBV28 and TRBJ2-5, is DVKVTQSSRYLVKRTGEKVFLECVQDMDHENMFWYRQDPGLGLRLIYFSYDVKMKEKGDIPEGYSVSREKKERFSLILESASTNQTSMYLCASSPPRDRQETQYFGPGTRLLVL.

This chain links TRBV7-3 with TRBJ2-1; D is perhaps TRBD1 (5 bases). Between the trimmed V and J ends, which lost 2 bases and 6 bases, there was a span of 11 bases. Germline CDR1 SGHTA, CDR2 FQGTGA. The CDR3 loop spans 14 amino acids. The CDR3 region has the DNA TGTGCCAGCAGCTTATCAAGGGGTCGCAATGAGCAGTTCTTC. Its translation: CASSLSRGRNEQFF.

V usage is TRBV19 and J usage is TRBJ2-3; TRBD2 matches at 7 bases. The germline V gene has CDR1 LNHDA and CDR2 SQIVND (reference sequence). The CDR3 length is 13 residues. The V segment lost 8 bases and the J segment 5 bases; nucleotides outside the gene matches: 7. The CDR3 DNA sequence: TGTGCCAGTTGCCCAGGGAGGGGAGATACGCAGTATTTT. This encodes CASCPGRGDTQYF.

The rearrangement uses TRBV5-1 and TRBJ2-1; perhaps TRBD2 as D (5 bases). This CDR3 is built from 17 residues. Germline V lookup: CDR1 SGHRS, CDR2 YFSETQ. V dropped 2 bases and J dropped 0 bases, with 15 bases sitting between them. CDR3 in DNA: TGCGCCAGCAGCTTTTCCCCCCTAGCTGGCTCCTACAATGAGCAGTTCTTC. Protein: CASSFSPLAGSYNEQFF.

For the CDR3, the DNA is TGTGCCAGCTCAGGAGGGACAGGGGAGAATCAGCCCCAGCATTTT. Amino acids: CASSGGTGENQPQHF. The genes are TRBV18 and TRBJ1-5; 10 bases align to TRBD1. The CDR3 runs to 15 residues. The junction had 5 bases not matched to a gene; V was cut back by 5 bases and J by 4 bases. Germline CDR1 and CDR2: KGHSH and LQKENI.

This clone came up a few times. The chain combines TRBV11-2 with TRBJ2-7, with 7 nucleotides matching TRBD1. The V and J ends lost 6 bases and 4 bases, in that order; junction bases with no gene match: 9. CDR3 length: 14 residues. Germline CDR1 is SGHAT and CDR2 is FQNNGV. The CDR3 coding sequence is TGTGCCAGCAGGCCTCCGGGACAGCGGTACGAGCAGTACTTC. This translates into CASRPPGQRYEQYF.

V is TRBV7-9 and J is TRBJ1-2; maybe TRBD1 (5 bases). Trimming pared 1 base from V and 10 bases from J, leaving 10 bases between. Germline loops: CDR1 SEHNR, CDR2 FQNEAQ (reference sequence). The CDR3 contains 12 residues. CDR3 coding DNA: TGTGCCAGCAGCTTAGTATGGGGCGACTACACCTTC. Protein product: CASSLVWGDYTF.

The chain employs TRBV5-6 and TRBJ2-4; 12 bases fit TRBD2. After removal of 2 bases from V and 7 bases from J, the junction contained 4 bases not matched to a gene. The CDR3 totals 15 residues. In germline, CDR1 is SGHDT, CDR2 YYEEEE. The CDR3 region has the DNA TGTGCCAGCAGCTTCCGACTAGCGGGGGCGAACATTCAGTACTTC. Its translation is CASSFRLAGANIQYF. The full variable domain, its missing parts supplied by reference TRBV5-6 and TRBJ2-4, is DAGVTQSPTHLIKTRGQQVTLRCSPKSGHDTVSWYQQALGQGPQFIFQYYEEEERQRGNFPDRFSGHQFPNYSSELNVNALLLGDSALYLCASSFRLAGANIQYFGAGTRLSVL.

The CDR3, as DNA: TGTGCCAGCAGCTTAGACCTACAGGGTCCCGGGGAGCTGTTTTTT. This encodes CASSLDLQGPGELFF. The chain links TRBV7-8 to TRBJ2-2, with a tentative D call TRBD1 (6 bases). Germline values: CDR1 SGHVS, CDR2 FQNEAQ. This CDR3 contains 15 residues. Deletions cut 1 base from V and 6 bases from J, with 12 bases between.